This T cell receptor beta chain derives from a study of T and B cells in COVID-19 patients. From blood, about 240-550 ng of genomic DNA served as TRB template. The CDR3 runs 14 residues. The J segment lost 7 bases and the V segment lost 2 bases, leaving 3 bases of the junction unmatched. The germline gives CDR1 SGHRS, CDR2 YFSETQ. TRB rearrangements were amplified by multiplex PCR with BIOMED2 TRB-A/B primers. TCRdb recomputed calls from the multiplex PCR reads with MiXCR, one row per CDR3 protein. This table has 6,000 or so distinct CDR3 sequences, around a quarter appearing once. V gene TRBV5-1 combines with J gene TRBJ1-3, with TRBD1 identical over 10 bases. Sequenced: blood. The receptor comes from a human donor with active COVID-19. The donor label of this sample is uncertain. The chain's CDR3 is CASSLGTGDNTIYF. Written as DNA, the CDR3 is TGCGCCAGCAGCTTAGGGACAGGGGACAACACCATATATTTT.